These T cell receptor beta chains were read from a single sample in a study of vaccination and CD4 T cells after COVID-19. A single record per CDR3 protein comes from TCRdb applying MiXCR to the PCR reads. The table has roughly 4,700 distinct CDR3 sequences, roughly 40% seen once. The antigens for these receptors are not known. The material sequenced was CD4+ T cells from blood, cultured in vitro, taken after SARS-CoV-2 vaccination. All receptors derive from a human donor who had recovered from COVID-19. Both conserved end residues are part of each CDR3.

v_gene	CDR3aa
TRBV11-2	CASSLGGRGIEQYF
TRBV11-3	CASSLGSGTDTQYF
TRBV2	CASREGGPYEQYF
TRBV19	CASSRTGSSEAFF
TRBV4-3	CASSRSDRNTEAFF
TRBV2	CASSRGGATDTQYF
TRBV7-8	CASSLVAEETQYF
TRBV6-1	CASSHGGSSYGYTF
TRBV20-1	CSARTGRRPGNEQFF
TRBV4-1	CASSLIGGPGEQYF
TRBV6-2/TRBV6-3	CASSRLRTNTEAFF
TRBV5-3	CARSFIRGTPSYEQYF
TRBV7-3	CASSQSGSSYEQYF
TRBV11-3	CASSLVGQGEQYF
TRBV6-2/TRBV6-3	CASSRSEPGANVLTF
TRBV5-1	CASSQGQGNYGYTF
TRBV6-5	CASSYQSDRLEDTEAFF
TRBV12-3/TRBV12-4	CASRAQGGLGEAFF
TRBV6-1	CASSTEGDSTEAFF
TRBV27	CANRTASGELFF
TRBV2	CASSERGQGNYGYTF
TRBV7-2	CASSFIVNQPQHF
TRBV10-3	CAITAVGGGGYGYTF
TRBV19	CASSTANTEAFF
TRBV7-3	CASSEGQGPYEQYF
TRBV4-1	CASSQDPGVSYEQYF
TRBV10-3	CAISVEPVNTEAFF
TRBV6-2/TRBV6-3	CASSYEGNGYTF
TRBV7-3	CASSTLDGGGELFF
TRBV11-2	CASRRGGAGTDTQYF
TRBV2	CASRGGANTGELFF
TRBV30	CAWSVQSNQPQHF
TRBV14	CASSQGIRSNSPLHF
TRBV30	CAWSVRQGAKEYYGYTF
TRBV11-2	CASGVGHKGVQETQYF
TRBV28	CASRSQAEFSPLHF
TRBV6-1	CASSDLYGVSEQFF
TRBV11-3	CASSRSGLDTQYF
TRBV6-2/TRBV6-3	CASSYSYQPQHF
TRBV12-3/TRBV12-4	CASSYPRPGGGVEAFF
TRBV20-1	CSARRVGLQETQYF
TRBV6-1	CASKGGAQNEQYF